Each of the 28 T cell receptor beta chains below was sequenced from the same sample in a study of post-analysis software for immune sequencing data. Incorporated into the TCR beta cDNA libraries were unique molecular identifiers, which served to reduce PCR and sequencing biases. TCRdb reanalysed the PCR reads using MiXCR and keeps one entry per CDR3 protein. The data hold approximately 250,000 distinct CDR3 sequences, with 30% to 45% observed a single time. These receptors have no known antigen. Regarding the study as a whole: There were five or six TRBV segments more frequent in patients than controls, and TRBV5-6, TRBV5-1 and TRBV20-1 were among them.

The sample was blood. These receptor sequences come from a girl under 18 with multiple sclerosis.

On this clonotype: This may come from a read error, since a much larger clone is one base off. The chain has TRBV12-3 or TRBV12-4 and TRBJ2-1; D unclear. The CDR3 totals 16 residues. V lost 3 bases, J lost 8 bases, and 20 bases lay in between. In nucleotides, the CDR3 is TGTGCCAGCAGTTTTCCCGAGGACGTTTCTGTGGATGAGCAGTTCTTC. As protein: CASSFPEDVSVDEQFF.

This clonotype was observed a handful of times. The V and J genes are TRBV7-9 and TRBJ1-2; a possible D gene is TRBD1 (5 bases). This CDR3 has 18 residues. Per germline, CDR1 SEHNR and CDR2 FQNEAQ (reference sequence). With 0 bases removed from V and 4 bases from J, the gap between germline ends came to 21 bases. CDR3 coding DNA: TGTGCCAGCAGCTTAGCTTATAAGCCGGGACGCGGCCCCTATGGCTACACCTTC. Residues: CASSLAYKPGRGPYGYTF.

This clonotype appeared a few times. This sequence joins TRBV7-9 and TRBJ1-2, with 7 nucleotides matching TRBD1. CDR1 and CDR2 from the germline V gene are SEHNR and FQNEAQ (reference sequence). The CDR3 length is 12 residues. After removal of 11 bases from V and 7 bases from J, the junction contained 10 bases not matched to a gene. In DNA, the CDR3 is TGTGCCGCTGGCGCAGGGGGAAGTGGCTACACCTTC. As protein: CAAGAGGSGYTF.

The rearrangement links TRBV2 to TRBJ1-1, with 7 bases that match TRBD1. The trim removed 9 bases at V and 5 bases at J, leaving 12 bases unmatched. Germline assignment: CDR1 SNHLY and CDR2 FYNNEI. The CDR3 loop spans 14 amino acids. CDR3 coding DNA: TGTGCCAGTAGAGAGGGGGCCATGGGGACTGAAGCTTTCTTT. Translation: CASREGAMGTEAFF.

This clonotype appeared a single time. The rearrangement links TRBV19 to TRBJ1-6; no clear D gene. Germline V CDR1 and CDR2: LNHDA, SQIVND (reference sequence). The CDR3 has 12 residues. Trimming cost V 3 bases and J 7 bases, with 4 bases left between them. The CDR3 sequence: CASSMRNSPLHF. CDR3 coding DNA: TGTGCCAGTAGTATGAGGAATTCACCCCTCCACTTT.

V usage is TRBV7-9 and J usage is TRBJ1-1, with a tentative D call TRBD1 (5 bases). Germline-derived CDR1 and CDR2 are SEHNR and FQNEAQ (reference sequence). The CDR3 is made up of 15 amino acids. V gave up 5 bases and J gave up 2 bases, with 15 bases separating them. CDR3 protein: CASSPSFGGNTEAFF. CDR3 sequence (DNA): TGTGCCAGCAGCCCATCCTTCGGGGGAAACACTGAAGCTTTCTTT.

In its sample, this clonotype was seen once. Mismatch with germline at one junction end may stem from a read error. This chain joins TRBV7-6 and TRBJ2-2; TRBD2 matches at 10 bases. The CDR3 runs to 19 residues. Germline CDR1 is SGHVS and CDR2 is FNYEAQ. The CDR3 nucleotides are TGTGCCAGCAGCCACCGCGGACTAGCGGAGGGCGATAACACCGGGGAGCGGTTTTTT. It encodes CASSHRGLAEGDNTGERFF.

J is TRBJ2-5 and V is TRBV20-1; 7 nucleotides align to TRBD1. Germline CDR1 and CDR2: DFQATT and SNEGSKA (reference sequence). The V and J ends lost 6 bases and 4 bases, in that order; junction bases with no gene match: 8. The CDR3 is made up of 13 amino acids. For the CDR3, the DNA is TGCAGTGCCCCAACAGGGGACGCAGAGACCCAGTACTTC. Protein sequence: CSAPTGDAETQYF.

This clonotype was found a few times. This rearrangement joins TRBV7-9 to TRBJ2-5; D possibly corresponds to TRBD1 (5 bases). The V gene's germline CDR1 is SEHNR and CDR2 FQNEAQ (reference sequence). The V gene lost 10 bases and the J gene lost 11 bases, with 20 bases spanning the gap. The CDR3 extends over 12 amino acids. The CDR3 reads CATQDGAQEQYF. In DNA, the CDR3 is TGTGCCACACAAGATGGGGCTCAAGAGCAGTACTTC.

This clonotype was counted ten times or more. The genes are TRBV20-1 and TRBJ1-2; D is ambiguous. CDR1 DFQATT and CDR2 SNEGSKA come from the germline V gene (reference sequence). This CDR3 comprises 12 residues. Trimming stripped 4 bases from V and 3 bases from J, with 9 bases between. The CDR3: CSATRVDYGYTF. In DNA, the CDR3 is TGCAGTGCTACAAGGGTGGACTATGGCTACACCTTC.

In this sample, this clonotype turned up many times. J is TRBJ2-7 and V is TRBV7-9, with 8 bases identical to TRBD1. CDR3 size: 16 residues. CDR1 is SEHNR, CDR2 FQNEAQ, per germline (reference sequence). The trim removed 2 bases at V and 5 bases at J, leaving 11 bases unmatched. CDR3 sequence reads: CASSLSRSDRGDEQYF. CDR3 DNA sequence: TGTGCCAGCAGCTTAAGTAGATCCGACAGGGGCGACGAGCAGTACTTC.

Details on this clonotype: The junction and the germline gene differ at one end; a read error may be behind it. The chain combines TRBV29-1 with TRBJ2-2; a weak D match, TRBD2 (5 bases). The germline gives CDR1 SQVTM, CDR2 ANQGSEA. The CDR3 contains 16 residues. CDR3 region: CSVSDPLAESAGELVF. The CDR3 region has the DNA TGCAGCGTTTCGGACCCTTTGGCAGAGAGCGCCGGGGAGCTGGTTTTT.

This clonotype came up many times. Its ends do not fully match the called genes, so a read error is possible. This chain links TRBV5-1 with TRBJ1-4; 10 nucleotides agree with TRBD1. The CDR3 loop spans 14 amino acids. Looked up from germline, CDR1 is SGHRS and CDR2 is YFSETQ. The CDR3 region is CASSRDRGDEKLFF. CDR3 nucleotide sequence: TGTGCCAGCAGTCGGGACAGGGGTGATGAAAAACTGTTTTTT. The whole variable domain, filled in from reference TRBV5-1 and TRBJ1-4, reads KAGVTQTPRYLIKTRGQQVTLSCSPISGHRSVSWYQQTPGQGLQFLFEYFSETQRNKGNFPGRFSGRQFSNSRSEMNVSTLELGDSALYLCASSRDRGDEKLFFGSGTQLSVL.

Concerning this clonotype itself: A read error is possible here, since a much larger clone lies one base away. CDR3 coding DNA: TGCGCCAGCAGCATGGGACTAGCGGGAGCACACGAGCAGTACTTC. Translation gives CASSMGLAGAHEQYF. This chain connects TRBV5-1 to TRBJ2-4; 14 bases match TRBD2. The J call may not be correct, given that the DNA end is closer to TRBJ2-7. From germline, CDR1 is SGHRS and CDR2 YFSETQ. This CDR3 region has 15 residues.

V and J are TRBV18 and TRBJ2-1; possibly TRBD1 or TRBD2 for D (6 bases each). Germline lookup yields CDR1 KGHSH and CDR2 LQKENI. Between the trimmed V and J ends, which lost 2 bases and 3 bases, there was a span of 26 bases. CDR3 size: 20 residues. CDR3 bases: TGTGCCAGCTCACCAGAATCGCACGGGGGCCCTCCGGGGGTCTACAATGAGCAGTTCTTC. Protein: CASSPESHGGPPGVYNEQFF.

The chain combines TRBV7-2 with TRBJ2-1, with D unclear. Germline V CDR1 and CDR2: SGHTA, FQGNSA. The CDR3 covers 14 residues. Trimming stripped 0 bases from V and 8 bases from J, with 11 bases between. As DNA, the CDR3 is TGTGCCAGCAGCTTAGCGTCCAGAGGAGATGAGCAGTTCTTC. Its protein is CASSLASRGDEQFF.

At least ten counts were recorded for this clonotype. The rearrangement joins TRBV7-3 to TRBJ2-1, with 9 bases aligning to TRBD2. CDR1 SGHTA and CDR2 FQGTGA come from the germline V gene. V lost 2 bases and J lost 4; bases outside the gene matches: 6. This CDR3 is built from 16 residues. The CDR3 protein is CASSLQGTSGYNEQFF. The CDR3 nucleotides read TGTGCCAGCAGCTTACAAGGAACTAGCGGGTACAATGAGCAGTTCTTC.

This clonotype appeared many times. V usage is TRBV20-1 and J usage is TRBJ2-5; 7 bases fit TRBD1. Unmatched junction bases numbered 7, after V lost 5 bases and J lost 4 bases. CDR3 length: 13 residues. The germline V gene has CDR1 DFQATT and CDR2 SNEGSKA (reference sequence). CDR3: CSAGRDRGETQYF. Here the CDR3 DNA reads TGCAGTGCTGGCCGGGACAGAGGAGAGACCCAGTACTTC.

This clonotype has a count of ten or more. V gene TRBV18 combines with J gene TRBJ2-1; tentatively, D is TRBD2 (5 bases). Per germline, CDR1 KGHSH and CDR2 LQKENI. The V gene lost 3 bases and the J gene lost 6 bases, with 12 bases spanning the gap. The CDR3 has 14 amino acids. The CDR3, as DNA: TGTGCCAGCTCACCTTTCAAGGAGGTCAATGAGCAGTTCTTC. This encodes CASSPFKEVNEQFF. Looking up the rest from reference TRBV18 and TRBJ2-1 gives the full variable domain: NAGVMQNPRHLVRRRGQEARLRCSPMKGHSHVYWYRQLPEEGLKFMVYLQKENIIDESGMPKERFSAEFPKEGPSILRIQQVVRGDSAAYFCASSPFKEVNEQFFGPGTRLTVL.

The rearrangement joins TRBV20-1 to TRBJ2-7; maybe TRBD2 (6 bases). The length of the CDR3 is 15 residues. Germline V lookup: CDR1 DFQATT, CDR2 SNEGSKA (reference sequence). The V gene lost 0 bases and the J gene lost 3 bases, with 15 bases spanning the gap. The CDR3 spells CSARDFSGIDYEQYF. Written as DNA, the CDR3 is TGCAGTGCTAGAGATTTTAGCGGAATAGACTACGAGCAGTACTTC.

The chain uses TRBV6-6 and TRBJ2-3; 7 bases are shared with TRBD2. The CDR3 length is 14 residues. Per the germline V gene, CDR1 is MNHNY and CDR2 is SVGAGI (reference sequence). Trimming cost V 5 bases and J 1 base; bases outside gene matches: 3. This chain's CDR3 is CASSARGGTDTQYF. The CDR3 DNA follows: TGTGCCAGCAGTGCCCGGGGGGGCACAGATACGCAGTATTTT.

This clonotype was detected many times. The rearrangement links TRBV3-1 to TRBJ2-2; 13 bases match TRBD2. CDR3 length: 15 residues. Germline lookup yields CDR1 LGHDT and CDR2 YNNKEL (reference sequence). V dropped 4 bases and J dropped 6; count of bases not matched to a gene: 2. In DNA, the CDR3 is TGTGCCAGCAGCCTAGGACTAGCGGGAGCCGGGGAGCTGTTTTTT. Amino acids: CASSLGLAGAGELFF.

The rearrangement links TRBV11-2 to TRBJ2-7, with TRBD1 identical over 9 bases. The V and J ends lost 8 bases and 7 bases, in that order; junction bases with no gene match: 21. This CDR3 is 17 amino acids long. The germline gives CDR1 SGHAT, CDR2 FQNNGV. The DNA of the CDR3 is TGTGCCAGCCAAAGTTACGCCGGGACAGGGAAAGGCAATGAGCAGTACTTC. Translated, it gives CASQSYAGTGKGNEQYF.

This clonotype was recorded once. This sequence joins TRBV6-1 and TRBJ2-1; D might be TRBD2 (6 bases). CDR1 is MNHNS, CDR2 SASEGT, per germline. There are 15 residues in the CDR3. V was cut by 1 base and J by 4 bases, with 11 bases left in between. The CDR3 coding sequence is TGTGCCAGCAGTGAAGATCCCGCGGGGTACAATGAGCAGTTCTTC. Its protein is CASSEDPAGYNEQFF.

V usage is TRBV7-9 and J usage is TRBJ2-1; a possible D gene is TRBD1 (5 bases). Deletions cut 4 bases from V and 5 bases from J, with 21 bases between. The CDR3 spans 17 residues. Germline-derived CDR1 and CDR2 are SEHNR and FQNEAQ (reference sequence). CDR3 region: CASSSRFQAQGNNEQFF. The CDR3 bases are TGTGCCAGCAGCTCCCGCTTCCAGGCCCAGGGTAACAATGAGCAGTTCTTC.

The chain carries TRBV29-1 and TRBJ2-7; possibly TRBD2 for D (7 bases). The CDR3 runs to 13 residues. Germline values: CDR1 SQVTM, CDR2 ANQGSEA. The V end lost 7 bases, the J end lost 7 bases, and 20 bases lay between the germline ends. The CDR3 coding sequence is TGCAGCGCGAGGGACCCTGGGAGGGGGGAGCAGTACTTC. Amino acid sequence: CSARDPGRGEQYF.

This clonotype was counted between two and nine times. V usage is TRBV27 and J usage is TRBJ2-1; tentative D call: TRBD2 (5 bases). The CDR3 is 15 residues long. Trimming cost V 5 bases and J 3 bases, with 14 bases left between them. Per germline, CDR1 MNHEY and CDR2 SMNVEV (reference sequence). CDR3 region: CASSGPDSLYNEQFF. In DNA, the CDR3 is TGTGCCAGCAGTGGTCCGGACTCCCTCTACAATGAGCAGTTCTTC.

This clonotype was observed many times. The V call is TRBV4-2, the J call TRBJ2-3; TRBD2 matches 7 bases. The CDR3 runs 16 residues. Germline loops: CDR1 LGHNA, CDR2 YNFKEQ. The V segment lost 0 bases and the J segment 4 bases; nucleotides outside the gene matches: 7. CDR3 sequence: CASSQEGGRESDTQYF. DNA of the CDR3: TGTGCCAGCAGCCAAGAGGGTGGGCGGGAGTCAGATACGCAGTATTTT.